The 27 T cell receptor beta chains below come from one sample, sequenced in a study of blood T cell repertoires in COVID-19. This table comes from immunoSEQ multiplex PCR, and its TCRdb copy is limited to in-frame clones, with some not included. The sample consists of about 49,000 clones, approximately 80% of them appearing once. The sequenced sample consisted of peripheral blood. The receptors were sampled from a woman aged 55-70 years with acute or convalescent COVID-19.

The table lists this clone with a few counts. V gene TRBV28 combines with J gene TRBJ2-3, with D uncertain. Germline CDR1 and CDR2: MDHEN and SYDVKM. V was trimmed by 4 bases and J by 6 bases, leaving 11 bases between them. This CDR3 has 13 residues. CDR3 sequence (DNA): TGTGCCAGCAGTTATCCGACCGGGGATACGCAGTATTTT. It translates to CASSYPTGDTQYF. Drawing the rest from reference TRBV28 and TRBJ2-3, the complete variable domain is DVKVTQSSRYLVKRTGEKVFLECVQDMDHENMFWYRQDPGLGLRLIYFSYDVKMKEKGDIPEGYSVSREKKERFSLILESASTNQTSMYLCASSYPTGDTQYFGPGTRLTVL.

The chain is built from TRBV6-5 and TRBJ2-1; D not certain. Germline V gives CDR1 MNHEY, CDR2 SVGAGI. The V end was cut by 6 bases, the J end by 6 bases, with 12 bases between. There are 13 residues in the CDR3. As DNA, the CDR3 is TGTGCCAGCAGCCCAATCCGGGTCAATGAGCAGTTCTTC. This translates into CASSPIRVNEQFF.

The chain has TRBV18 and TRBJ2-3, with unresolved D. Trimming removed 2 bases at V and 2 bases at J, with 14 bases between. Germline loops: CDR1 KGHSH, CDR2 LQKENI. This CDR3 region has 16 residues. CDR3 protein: CASSPTGPEYTDTQYF. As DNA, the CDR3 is TGTGCCAGCTCACCAACGGGTCCAGAGTACACAGATACGCAGTATTTT.

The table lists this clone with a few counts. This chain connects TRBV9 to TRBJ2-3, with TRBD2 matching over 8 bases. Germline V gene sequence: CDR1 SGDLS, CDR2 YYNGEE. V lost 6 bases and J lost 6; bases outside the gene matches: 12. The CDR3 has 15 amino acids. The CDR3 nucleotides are TGTGCCAGCAACCCCCGGGGGGGGGCCGCTGATACGCAGTATTTT. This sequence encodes CASNPRGGAADTQYF.

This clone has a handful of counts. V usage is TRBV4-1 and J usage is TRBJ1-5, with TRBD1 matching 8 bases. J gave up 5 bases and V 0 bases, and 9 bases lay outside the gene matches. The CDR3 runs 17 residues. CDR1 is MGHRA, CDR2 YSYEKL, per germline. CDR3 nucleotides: TGCGCCAGCAGCCAAGATCAGGACAGGGCAGGGCATCAGCCCCAGCATTTT. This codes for CASSQDQDRAGHQPQHF.

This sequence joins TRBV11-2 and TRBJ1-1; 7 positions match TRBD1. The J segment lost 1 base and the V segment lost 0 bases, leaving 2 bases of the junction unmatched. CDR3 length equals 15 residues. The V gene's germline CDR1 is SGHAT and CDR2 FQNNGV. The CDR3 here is CASSLDSGGNTEAFF. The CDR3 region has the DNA TGTGCCAGCAGCTTAGATTCAGGGGGGAACACTGAAGCTTTCTTT.

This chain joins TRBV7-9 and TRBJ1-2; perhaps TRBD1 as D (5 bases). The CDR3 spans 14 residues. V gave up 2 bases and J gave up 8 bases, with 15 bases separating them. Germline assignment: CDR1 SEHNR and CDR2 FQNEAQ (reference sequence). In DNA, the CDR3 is TGTGCCAGCAGCTTACAGCAGGGTCGGGAGGGCTACACCTTC. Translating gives CASSLQQGREGYTF. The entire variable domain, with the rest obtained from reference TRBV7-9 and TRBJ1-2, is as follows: DTGVSQNPRHKITKRGQNVTFRCDPISEHNRLYWYRQTLGQGPEFLTYFQNEAQLEKSRLLSDRFSAERPKGSFSTLEIQRTEQGDSAMYLCASSLQQGREGYTFGSGTRLTVV.

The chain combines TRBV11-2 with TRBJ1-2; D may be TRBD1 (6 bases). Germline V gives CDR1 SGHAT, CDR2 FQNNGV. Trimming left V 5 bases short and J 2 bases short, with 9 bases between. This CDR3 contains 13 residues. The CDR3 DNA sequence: TGTGCCAGCAGCCGAGACAGGAACTATGGCTACACCTTC. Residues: CASSRDRNYGYTF.

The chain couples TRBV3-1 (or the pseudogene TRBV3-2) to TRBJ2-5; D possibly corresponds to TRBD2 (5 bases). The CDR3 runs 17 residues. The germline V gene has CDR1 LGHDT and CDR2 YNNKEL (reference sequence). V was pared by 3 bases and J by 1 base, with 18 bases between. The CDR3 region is CASSHTSQAELQETQYF. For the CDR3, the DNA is TGTGCCAGCAGCCACACGTCCCAAGCGGAACTCCAAGAGACCCAGTACTTC.

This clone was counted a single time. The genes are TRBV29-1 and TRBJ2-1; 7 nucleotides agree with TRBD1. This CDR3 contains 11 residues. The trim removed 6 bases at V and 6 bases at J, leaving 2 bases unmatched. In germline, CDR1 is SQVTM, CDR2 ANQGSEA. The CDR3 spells CSVGDSNEQFF. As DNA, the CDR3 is TGCAGCGTCGGGGACAGCAATGAGCAGTTCTTC.

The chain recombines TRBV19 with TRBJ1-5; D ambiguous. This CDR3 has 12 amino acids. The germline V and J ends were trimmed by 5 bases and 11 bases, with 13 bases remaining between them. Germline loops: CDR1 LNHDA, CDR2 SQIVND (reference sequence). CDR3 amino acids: CASSAERRSQHF. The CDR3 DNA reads TGTGCCAGTAGTGCGGAGAGGAGGTCCCAGCATTTT.

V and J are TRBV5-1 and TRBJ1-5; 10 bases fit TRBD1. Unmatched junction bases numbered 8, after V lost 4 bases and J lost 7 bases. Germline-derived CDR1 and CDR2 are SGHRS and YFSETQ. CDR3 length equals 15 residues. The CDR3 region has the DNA TGCGCCAGCAGCCTGGACAGGGGGACGGGGCAGCCCCAGCATTTT. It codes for CASSLDRGTGQPQHF.

The CDR3 nucleotides are TGTGCCAGCTCCGAAGAAACAGACTATTCCCAAGAGACCCAGTACTTC. Translating it yields CASSEETDYSQETQYF. The chain combines TRBV18 with TRBJ2-5, with TRBD2 as a possible D gene (5 bases). V lost 6 bases and J 1 base, leaving 18 bases between the germline ends. The CDR3 extends over 16 amino acids. Germline assignment: CDR1 KGHSH and CDR2 LQKENI.

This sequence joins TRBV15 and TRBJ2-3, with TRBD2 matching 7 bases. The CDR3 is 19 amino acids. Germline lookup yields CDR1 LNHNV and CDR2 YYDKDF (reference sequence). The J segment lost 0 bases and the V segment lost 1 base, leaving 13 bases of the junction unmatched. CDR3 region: CATSRAPPGLGTSTDTQYF. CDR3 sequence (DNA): TGTGCCACCAGCAGAGCCCCACCCGGACTAGGGACTAGCACAGATACGCAGTATTTT.

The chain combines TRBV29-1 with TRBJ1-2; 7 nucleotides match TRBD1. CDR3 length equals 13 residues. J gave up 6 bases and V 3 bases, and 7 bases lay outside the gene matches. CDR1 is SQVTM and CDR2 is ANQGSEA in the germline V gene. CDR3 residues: CSVDDREEDGYTF. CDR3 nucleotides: TGCAGCGTTGATGACAGGGAAGAGGATGGCTACACCTTC.

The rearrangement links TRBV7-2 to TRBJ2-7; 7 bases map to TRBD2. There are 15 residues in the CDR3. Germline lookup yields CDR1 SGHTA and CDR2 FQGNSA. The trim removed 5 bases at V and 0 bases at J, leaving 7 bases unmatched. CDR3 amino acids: CASSRRTRLSYEQYF. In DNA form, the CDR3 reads TGTGCCAGCAGCCGGCGGACTAGGCTCTCCTACGAGCAGTACTTC.

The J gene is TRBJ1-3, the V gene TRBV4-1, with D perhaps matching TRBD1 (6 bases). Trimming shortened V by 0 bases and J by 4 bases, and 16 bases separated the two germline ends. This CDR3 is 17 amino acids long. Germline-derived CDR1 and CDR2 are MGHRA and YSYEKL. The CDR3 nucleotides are TGCGCCAGCAGCCAAGACAACAGGGTTCGACAGGGAAACACCATATATTTT. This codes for CASSQDNRVRQGNTIYF.

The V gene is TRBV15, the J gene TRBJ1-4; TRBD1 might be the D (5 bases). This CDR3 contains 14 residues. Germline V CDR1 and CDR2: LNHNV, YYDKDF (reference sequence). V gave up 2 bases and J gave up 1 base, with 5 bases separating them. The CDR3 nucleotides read TGTGCCACCAGCAGACAGGGAACTAATGAAAAACTGTTTTTT. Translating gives CATSRQGTNEKLFF.

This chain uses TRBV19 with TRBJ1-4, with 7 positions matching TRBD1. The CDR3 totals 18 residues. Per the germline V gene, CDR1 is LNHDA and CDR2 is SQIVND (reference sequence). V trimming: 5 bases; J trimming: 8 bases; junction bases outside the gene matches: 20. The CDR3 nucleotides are TGTGCCAGTAGTGGACACAGGGGCAAGCGCGAAAGGGACGAAAAACTGTTTTTT. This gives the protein CASSGHRGKRERDEKLFF.

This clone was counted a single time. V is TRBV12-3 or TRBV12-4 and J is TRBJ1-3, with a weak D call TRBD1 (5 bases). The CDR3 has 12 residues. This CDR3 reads CAGGVAGNTIYF. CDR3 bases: TGTGCTGGAGGGGTCGCCGGAAACACCATATATTTT.

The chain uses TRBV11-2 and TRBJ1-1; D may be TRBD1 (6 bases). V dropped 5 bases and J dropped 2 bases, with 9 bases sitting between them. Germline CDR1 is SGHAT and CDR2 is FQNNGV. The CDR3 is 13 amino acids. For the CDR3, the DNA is TGTGCCAGCAGCCAACAGGGTAACACTGAAGCTTTCTTT. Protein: CASSQQGNTEAFF.

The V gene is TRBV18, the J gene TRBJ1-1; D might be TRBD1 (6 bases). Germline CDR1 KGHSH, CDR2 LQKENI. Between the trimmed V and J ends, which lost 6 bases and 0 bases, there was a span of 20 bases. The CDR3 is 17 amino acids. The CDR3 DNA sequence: TGTGCCAGCTCCCGGGGGGGCCCATCGTCCATGAACACTGAAGCTTTCTTT. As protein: CASSRGGPSSMNTEAFF.

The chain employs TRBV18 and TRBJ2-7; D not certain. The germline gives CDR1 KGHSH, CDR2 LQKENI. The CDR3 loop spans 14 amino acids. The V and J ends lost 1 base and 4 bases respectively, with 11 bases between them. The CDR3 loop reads CASSPQKTVYEQYF. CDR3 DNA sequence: TGTGCCAGCTCACCACAGAAAACGGTTTACGAGCAGTACTTC.

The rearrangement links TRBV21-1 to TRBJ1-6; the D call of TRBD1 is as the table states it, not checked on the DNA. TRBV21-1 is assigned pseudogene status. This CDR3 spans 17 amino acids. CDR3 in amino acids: CASSKARQGSNNSPLHF. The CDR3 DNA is TGTGCCAGCAGCAAAGCGCGGCAGGGGAGTAATAATTCACCCCTCCACTTT.

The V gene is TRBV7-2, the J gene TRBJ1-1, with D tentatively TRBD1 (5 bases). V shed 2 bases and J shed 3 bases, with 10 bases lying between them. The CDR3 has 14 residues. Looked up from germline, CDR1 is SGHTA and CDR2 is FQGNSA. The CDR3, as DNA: TGTGCCAGCAGCTTAATTGACAGATACACTGAAGCTTTCTTT. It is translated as CASSLIDRYTEAFF.

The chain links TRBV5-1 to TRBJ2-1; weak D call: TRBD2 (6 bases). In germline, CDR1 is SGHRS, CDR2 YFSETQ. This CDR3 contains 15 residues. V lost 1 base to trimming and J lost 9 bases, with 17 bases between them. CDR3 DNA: TGCGCCAGCAGCTTGTGGGCTAGCGACAGCAGTGAGCAGTTCTTC. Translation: CASSLWASDSSEQFF.

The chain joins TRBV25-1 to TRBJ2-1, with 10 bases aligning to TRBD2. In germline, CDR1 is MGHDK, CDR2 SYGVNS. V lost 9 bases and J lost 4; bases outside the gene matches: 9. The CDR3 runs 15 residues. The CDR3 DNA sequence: TGTGCCAGGGGATTTAGCGGGAGGTTATACAATGAGCAGTTCTTC. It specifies CARGFSGRLYNEQFF.